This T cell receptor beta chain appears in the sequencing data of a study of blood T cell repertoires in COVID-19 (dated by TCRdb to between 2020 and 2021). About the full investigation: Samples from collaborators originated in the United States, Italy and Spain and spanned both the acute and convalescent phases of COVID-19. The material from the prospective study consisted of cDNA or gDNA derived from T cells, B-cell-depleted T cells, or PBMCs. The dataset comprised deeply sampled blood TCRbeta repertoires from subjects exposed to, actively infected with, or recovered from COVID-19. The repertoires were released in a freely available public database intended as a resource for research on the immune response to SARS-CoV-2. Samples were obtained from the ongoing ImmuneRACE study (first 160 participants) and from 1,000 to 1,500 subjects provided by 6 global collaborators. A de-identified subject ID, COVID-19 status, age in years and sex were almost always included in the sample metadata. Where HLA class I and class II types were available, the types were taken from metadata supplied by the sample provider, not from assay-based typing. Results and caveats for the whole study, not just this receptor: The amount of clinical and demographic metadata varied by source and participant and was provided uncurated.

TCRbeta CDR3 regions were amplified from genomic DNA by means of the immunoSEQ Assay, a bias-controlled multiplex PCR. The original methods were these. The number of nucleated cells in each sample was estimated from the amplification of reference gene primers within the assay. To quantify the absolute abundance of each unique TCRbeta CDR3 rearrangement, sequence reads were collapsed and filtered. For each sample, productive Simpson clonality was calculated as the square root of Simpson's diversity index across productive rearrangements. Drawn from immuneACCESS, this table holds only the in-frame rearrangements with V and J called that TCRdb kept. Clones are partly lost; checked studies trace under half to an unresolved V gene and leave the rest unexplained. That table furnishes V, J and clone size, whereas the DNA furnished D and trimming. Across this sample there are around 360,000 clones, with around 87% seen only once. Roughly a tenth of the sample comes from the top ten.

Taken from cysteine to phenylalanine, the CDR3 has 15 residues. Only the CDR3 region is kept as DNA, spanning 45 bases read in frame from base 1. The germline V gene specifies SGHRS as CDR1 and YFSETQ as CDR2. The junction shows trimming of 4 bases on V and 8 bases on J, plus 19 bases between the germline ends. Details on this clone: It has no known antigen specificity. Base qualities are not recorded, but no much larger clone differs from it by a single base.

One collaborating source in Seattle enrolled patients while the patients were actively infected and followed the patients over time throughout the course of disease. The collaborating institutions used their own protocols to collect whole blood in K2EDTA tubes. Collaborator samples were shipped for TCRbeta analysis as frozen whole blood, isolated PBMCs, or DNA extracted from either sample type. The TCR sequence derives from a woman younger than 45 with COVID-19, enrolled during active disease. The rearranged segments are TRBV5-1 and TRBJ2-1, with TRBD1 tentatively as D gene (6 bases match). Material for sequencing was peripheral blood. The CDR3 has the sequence CASSPQGPLGDEQFF. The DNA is TGCGCCAGCAGCCCACAGGGACCCTTGGGCGATGAGCAGTTCTTC.